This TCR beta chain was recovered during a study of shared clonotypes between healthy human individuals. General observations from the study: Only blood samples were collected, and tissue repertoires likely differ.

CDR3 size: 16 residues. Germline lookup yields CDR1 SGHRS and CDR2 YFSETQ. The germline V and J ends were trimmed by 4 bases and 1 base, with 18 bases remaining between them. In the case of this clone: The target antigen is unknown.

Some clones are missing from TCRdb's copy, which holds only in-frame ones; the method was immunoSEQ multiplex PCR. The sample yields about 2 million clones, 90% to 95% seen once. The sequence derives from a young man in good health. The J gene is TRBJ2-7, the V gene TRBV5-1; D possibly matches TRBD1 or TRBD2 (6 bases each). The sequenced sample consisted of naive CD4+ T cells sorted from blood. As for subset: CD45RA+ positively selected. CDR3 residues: CASSQEGGFRSYEQYF. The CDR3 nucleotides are TGCGCCAGCAGCCAAGAGGGGGGATTCCGGTCCTACGAGCAGTACTTC.